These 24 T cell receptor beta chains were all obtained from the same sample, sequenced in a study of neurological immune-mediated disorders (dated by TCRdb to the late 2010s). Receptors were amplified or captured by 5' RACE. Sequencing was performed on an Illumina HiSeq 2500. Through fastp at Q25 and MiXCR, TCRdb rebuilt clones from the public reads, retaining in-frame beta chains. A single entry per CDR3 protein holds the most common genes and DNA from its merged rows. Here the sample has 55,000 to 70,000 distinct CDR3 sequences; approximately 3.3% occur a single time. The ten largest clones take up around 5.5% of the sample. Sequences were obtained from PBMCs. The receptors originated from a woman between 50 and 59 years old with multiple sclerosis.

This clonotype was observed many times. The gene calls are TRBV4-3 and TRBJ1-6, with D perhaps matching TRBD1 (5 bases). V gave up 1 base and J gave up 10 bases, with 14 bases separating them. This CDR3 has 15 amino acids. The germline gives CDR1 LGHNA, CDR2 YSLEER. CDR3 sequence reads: CASSQGIGEGSPLHF. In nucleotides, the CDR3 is TGCGCCAGCAGCCAAGGGATAGGGGAGGGATCACCCCTCCACTTT.

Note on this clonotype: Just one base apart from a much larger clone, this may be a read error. The chain's CDR3 is CSALPTDKQYF. The DNA for the CDR3 is TGCAGCGCACTACCCACAGATAAGCAGTATTTT. The genes are TRBV29-1 and TRBJ2-3; D is unresolved. The CDR3 is 11 amino acids. In germline, CDR1 is SQVTM, CDR2 ANQGSEA.

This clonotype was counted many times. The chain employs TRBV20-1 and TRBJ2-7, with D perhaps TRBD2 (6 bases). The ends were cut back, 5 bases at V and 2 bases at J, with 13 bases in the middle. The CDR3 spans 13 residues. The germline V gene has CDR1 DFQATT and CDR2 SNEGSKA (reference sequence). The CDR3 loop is CSAPLAEPYEQYF. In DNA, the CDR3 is TGCAGTGCTCCTTTAGCGGAACCCTACGAGCAGTACTTC.

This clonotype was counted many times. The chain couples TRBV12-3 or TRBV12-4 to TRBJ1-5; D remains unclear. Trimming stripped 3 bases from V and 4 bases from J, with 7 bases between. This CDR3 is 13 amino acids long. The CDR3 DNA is TGTGCCAGCAGTTTCCGACCTAATCAGCCCCAGCATTTT. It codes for CASSFRPNQPQHF.

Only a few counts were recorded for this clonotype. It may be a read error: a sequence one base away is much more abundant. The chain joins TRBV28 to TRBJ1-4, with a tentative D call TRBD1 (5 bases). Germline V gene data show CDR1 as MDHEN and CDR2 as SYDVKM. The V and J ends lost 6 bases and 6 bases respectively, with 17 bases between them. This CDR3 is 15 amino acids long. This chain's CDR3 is CASSNPRGVDEKLFF. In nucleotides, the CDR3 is TGTGCCAGCAGCAACCCCAGAGGGGTGGATGAAAAACTGTTTTTT.

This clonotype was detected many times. The CDR3, as DNA: TGTGCCATCAGTGACTCCAGGGGGAGGGAGTCAGAGACCCAGTACTTC. It encodes CAISDSRGRESETQYF. This chain connects TRBV10-3 to TRBJ2-5; possibly TRBD1 or TRBD2 for D (7 bases each). CDR1 and CDR2 from the germline V gene are ENHRY and SYGVKD. V dropped 3 bases and J dropped 4 bases, with 18 bases sitting between them. The CDR3 sequence is 16 residues long.

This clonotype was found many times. The DNA for the CDR3 is TGTGCCAGCAGTTTAGCGGTGACCCAGTACTTC. Amino acids: CASSLAVTQYF. The chain is built from TRBV12-3 or TRBV12-4 and TRBJ2-5; D is unclear. The V gene lost 0 bases and the J gene lost 7 bases, with 3 bases spanning the gap. The CDR3 extends over 11 amino acids.

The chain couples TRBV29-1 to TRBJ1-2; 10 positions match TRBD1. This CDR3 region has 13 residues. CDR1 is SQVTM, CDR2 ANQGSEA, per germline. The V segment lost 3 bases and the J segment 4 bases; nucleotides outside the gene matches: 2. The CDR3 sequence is CSVDDRGLYGYTF. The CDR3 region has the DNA TGCAGCGTTGACGACAGGGGGCTCTATGGCTACACCTTC.

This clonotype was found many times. The CDR3: CASSFYPQASGANVLTF. CDR3 coding DNA: TGTGCCAGCAGCTTCTACCCACAGGCCTCTGGGGCCAACGTCCTGACTTTC. The gene calls are TRBV7-9 and TRBJ2-6; weak D call: TRBD1 (5 bases). This CDR3 region has 17 residues. Trimming took 3 bases from V and 0 from J, leaving 12 bases between them. Germline values: CDR1 SEHNR, CDR2 FQNEAQ (reference sequence).

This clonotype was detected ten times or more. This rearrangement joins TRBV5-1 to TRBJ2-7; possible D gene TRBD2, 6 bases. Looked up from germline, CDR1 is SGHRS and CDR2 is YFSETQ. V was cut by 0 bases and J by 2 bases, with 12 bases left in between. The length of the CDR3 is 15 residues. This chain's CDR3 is CASSLVVGGAYEQYF. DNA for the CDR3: TGCGCCAGCAGCTTGGTGGTCGGGGGAGCCTACGAGCAGTACTTC.

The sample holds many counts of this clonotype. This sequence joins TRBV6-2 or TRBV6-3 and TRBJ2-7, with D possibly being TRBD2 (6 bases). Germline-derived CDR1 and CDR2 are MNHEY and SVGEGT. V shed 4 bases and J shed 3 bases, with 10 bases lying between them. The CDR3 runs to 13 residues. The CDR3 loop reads CASSFGTYYEQYV. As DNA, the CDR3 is TGTGCCAGCAGTTTCGGGACTTACTACGAGCAGTACGTC.

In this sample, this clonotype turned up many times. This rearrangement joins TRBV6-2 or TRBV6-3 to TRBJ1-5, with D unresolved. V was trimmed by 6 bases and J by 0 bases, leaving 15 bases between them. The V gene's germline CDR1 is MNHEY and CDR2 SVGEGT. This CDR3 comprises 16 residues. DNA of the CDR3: TGTGCCAGCAGCGACCCGGGCCCCTATAGCAATCAGCCCCAGCATTTT. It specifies CASSDPGPYSNQPQHF.

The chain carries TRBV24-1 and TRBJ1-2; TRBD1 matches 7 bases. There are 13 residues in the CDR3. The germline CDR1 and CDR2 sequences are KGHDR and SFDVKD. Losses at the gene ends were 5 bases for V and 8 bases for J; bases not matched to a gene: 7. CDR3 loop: CATSGTGYMGYTF. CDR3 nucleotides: TGTGCCACCAGTGGGACAGGATACATGGGCTACACCTTC.

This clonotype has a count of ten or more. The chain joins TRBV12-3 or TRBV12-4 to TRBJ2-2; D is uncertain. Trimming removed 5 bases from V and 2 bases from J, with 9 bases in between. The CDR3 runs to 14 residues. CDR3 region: CASSQNGNTGELFF. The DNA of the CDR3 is TGTGCCAGCAGTCAAAATGGCAACACCGGGGAGCTGTTTTTT.

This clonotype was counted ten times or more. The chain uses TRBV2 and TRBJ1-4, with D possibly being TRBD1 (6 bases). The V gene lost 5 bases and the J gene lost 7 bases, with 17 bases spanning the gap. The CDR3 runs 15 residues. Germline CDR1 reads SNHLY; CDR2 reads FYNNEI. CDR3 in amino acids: CASSLLPGAGEKLFF. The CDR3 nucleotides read TGTGCCAGCAGTCTACTTCCGGGGGCGGGTGAAAAACTGTTTTTT.

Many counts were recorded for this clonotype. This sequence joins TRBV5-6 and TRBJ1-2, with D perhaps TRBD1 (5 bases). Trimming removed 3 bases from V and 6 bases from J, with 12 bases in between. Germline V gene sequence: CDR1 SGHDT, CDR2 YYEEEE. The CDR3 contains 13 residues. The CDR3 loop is CASSSTGRDGYTF. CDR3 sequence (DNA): TGTGCCAGCAGCTCAACAGGTAGAGATGGCTACACCTTC.

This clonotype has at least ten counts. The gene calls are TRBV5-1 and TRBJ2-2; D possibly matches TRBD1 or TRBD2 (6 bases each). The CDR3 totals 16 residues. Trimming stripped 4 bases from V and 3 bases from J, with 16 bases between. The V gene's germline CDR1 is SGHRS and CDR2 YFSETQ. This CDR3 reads CASSRSGAQDTGELFF. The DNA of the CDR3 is TGCGCCAGCAGCCGTTCGGGGGCGCAGGACACCGGGGAGCTGTTTTTT.

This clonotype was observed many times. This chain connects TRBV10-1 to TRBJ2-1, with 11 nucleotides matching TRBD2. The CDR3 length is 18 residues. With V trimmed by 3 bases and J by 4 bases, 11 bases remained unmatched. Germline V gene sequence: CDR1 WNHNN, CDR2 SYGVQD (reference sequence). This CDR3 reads CASSERPPGLAEYNEQFF. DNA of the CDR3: TGCGCCAGCAGTGAACGCCCGCCGGGACTAGCGGAGTACAATGAGCAGTTCTTC.

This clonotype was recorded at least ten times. CDR3 sequence: CAIRGPGQSNVGYGYTF. For the CDR3, the DNA is TGTGCCATCAGGGGGCCTGGACAGTCAAACGTGGGCTATGGCTACACCTTC. The chain has TRBV10-3 and TRBJ1-2; D may be TRBD1 (6 bases). V was trimmed by 6 bases and J by 4 bases, leaving 24 bases between them. The CDR3 has 17 residues. The germline gives CDR1 ENHRY, CDR2 SYGVKD.

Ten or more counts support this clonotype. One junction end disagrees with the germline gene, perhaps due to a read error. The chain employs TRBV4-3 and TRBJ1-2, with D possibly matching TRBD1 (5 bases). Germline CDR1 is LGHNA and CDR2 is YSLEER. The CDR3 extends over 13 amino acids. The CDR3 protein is CASRQDHRGVWTF. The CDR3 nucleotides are TGCGCCAGCAGGCAAGACCACCGGGGGGTTTGGACCTTC.

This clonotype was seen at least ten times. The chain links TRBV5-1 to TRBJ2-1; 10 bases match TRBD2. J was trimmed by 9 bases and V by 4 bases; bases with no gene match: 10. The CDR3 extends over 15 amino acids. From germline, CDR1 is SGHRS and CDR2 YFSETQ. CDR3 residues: CASSRSAGGVGEQFF. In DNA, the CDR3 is TGCGCCAGCAGCCGCTCAGCGGGGGGGGTCGGTGAGCAGTTCTTC.

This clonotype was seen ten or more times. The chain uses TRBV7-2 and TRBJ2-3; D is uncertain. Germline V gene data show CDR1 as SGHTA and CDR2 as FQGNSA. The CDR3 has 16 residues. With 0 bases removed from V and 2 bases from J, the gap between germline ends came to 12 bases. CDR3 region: CASSLAPGAPTDTQYF. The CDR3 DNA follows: TGTGCCAGCAGCTTAGCGCCCGGAGCGCCCACAGATACGCAGTATTTT.

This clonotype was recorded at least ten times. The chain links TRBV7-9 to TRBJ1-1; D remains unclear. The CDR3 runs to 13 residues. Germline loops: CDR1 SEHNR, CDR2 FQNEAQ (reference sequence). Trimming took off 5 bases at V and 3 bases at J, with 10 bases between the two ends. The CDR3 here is CASSPPGYTEAFF. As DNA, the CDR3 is TGTGCCAGCAGCCCCCCCGGGTACACTGAAGCTTTCTTT.

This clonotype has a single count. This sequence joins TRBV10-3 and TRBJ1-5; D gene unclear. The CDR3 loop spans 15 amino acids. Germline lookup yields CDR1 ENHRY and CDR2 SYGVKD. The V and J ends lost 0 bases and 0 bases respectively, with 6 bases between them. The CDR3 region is CAISESELSNQPQHF. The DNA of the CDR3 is TGTGCCATCAGTGAGTCGGAACTTAGCAATCAGCCCCAGCATTTT.